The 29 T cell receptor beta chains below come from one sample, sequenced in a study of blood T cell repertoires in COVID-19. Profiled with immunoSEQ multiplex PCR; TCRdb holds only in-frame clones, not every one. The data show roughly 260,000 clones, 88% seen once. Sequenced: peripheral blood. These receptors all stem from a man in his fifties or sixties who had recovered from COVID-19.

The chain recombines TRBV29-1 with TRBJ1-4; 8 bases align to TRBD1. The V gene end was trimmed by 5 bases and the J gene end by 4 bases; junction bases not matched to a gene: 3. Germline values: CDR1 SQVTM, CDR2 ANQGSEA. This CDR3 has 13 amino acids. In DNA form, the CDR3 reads TGCAGCGTTCTCGGACAGGGTAATGAAAAACTGTTTTTT. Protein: CSVLGQGNEKLFF.

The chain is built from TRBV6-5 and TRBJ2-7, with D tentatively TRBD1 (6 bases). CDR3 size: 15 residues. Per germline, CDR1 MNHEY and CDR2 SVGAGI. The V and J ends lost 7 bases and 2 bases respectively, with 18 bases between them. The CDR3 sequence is CASTSDQDRTYEQYF. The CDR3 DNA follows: TGTGCCAGCACCTCTGACCAGGACAGAACCTACGAGCAGTACTTC.

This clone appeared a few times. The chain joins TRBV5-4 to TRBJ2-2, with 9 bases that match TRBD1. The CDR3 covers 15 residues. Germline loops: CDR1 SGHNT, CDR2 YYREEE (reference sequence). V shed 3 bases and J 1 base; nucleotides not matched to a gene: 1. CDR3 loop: CASSWGQGNTGELFF. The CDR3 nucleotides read TGTGCCAGCAGCTGGGGACAGGGGAACACCGGGGAGCTGTTTTTT. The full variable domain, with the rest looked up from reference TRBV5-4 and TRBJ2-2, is ETGVTQSPTHLIKTRGQQVTLRCSSQSGHNTVSWYQQALGQGPQFIFQYYREEENGRGNFPPRFSGLQFPNYSSELNVNALELDDSALYLCASSWGQGNTGELFFGEGSRLTVL.

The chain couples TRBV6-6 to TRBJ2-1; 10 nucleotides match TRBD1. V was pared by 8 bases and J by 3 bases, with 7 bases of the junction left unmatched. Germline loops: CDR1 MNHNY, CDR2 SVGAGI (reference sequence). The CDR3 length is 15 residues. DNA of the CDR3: TGTGCCAGCCTCACCGGGACAGGGGTCTACAATGAGCAGTTCTTC. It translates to CASLTGTGVYNEQFF.

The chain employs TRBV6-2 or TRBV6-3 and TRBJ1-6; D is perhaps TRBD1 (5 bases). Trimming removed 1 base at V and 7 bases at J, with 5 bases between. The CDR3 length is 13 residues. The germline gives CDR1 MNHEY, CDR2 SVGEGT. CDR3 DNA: TGTGCCAGCAGTTACTGGACAAATTCACCCCTCCACTTT. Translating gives CASSYWTNSPLHF.

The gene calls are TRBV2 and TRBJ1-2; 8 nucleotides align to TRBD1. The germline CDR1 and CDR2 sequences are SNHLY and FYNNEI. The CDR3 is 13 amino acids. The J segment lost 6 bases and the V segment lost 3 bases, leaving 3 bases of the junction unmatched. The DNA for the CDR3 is TGTGCCAGCAGTGAGGCCAGGGGGCATGGCTACACCTTC. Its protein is CASSEARGHGYTF.

CDR3 sequence: CASSLAQGLDSPLHF. The CDR3 region has the DNA TGTGCCAGCAGCTTAGCCCAGGGGTTGGATTCACCCCTCCACTTT. This rearrangement joins TRBV7-2 to TRBJ1-6, with a tentative D call TRBD1 (6 bases). The CDR3 spans 15 residues. The ends were cut back, 0 bases at V and 8 bases at J, with 11 bases in the middle. In germline, CDR1 is SGHTA, CDR2 FQGNSA.

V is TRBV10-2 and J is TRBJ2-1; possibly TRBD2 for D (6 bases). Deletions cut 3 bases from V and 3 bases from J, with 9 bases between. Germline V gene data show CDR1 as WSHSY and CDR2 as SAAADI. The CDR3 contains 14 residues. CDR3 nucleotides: TGCGCCAGCAGTGACTGGAGGGACTACAATGAGCAGTTCTTC. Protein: CASSDWRDYNEQFF.

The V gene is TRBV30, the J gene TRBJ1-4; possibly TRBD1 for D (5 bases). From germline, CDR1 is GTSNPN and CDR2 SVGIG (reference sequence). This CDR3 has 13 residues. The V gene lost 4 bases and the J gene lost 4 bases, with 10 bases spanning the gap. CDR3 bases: TGTGCCTGGAAGGGGCCCGTTAATGAAAAACTGTTTTTT. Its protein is CAWKGPVNEKLFF.

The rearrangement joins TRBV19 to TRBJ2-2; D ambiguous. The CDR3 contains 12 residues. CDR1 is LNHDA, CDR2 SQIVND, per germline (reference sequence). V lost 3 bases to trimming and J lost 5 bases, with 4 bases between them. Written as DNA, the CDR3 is TGTGCCAGTAGTATCAGGACCGGGGAGCTGTTTTTT. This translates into CASSIRTGELFF.

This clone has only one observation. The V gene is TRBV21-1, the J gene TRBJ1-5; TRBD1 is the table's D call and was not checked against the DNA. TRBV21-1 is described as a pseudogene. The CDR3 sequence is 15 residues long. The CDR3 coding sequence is TGTGCCAGCAGCAAAGCTGGACAAAAAGGGCAGCCCCAGCATTTT. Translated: CASSKAGQKGQPQHF.

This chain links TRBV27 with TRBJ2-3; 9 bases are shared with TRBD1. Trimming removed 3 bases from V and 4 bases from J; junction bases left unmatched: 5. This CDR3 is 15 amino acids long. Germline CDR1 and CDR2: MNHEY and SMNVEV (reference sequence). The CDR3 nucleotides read TGTGCCAGCAGTTTCCAGGGACAGGGACCAGATACGCAGTATTTT. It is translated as CASSFQGQGPDTQYF.

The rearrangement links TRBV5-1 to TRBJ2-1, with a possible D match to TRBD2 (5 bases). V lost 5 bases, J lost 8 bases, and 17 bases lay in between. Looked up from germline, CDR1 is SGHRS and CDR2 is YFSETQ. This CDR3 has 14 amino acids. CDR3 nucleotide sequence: TGCGCCAGCAGGAGACTAAACCAGGTCGATGAGCAGTTCTTC. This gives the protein CASRRLNQVDEQFF.

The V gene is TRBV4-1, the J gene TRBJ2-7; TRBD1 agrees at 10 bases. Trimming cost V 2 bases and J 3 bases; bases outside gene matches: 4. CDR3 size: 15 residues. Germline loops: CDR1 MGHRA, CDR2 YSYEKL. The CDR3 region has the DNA TGCGCCAGCAGCCAAACAGGGGACAGGGGCTACGAGCAGTACTTC. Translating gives CASSQTGDRGYEQYF.

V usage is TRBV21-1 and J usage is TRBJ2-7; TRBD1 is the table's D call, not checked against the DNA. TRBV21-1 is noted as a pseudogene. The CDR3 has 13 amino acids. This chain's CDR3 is CASSKRGPYEQYF. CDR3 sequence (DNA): TGTGCCAGCAGCAAAAGGGGTCCCTACGAGCAGTACTTC.

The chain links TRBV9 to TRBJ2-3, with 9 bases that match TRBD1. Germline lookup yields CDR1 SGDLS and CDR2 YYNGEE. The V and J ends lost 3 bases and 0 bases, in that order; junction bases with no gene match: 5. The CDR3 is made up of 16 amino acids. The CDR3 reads CASSAGQGLSTDTQYF. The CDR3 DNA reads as TGTGCCAGCAGCGCCGGACAGGGGCTGAGCACAGATACGCAGTATTTT.

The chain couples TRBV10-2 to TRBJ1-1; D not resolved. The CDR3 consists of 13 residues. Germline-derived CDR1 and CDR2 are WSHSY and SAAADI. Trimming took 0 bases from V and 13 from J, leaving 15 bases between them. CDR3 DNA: TGCGCCAGCAGTGAGTCCGGGATCCCGAAGGGTTTCTTT. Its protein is CASSESGIPKGFF.

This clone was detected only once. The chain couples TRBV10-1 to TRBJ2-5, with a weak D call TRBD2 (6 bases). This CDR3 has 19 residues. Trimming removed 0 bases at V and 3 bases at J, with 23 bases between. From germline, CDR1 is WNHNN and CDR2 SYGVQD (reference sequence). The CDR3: CASSESNLIVQEREETQYF. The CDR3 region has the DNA TGCGCCAGCAGTGAGTCGAATCTTATCGTGCAGGAGCGGGAAGAGACCCAGTACTTC.

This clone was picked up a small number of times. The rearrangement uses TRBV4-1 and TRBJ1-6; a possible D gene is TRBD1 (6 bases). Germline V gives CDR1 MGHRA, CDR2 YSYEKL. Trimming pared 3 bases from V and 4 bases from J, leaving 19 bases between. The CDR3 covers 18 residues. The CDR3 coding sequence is TGCGCCAGCAGCCAGGAATACCGGGACACGGCGTATAATTCACCCCTCCACTTT. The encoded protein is CASSQEYRDTAYNSPLHF.

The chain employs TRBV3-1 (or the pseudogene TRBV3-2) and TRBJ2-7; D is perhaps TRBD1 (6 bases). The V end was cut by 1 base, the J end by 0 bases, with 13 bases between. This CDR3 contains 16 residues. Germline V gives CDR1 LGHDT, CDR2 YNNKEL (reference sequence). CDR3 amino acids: CASSQAGQQNSYEQYF. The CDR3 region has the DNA TGTGCCAGCAGCCAAGCAGGACAGCAAAACTCCTACGAGCAGTACTTC.

CDR3: CASSQSLSSYEQYF. The CDR3 DNA reads TGCGCCAGCAGCCAATCATTGAGCTCCTACGAGCAGTACTTC. The chain combines TRBV4-1 with TRBJ2-7; D not certain. Germline V gene data show CDR1 as MGHRA and CDR2 as YSYEKL. The V gene lost 2 bases and the J gene lost 0 bases, with 8 bases spanning the gap. This CDR3 has 14 amino acids.

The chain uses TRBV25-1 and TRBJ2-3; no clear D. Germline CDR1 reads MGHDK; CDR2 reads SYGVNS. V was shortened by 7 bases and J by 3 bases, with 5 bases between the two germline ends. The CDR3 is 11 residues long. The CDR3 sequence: CASTNTDTQYF. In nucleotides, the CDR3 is TGTGCCAGCACAAATACAGATACGCAGTATTTT.

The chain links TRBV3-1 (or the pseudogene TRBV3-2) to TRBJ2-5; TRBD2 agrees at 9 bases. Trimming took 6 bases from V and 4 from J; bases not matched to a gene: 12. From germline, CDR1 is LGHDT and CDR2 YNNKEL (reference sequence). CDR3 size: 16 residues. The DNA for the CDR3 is TGTGCCAGCAGACCCTCAGGACTAGCGAGGACAGAGACCCAGTACTTC. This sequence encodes CASRPSGLARTETQYF.

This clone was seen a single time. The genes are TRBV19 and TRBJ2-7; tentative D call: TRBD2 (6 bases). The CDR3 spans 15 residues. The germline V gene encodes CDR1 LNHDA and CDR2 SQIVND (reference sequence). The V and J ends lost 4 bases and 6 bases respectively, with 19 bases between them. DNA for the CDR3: TGTGCCAGTAGTACCGCCGGGAGACAAAGCGTCGAGCAGTACTTC. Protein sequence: CASSTAGRQSVEQYF.

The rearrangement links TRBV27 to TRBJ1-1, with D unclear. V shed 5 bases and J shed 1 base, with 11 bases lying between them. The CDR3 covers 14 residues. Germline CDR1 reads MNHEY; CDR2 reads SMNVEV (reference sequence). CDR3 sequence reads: CASSPRHENTEAFF. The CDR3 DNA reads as TGTGCCAGCAGTCCCCGACACGAGAACACTGAAGCTTTCTTT.

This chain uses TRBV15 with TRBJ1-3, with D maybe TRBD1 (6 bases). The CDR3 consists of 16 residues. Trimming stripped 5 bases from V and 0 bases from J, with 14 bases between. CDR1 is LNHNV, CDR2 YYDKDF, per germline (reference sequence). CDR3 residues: CATSVRRGFSGNTIYF. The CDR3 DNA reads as TGTGCCACCAGCGTACGCAGGGGATTCTCTGGAAACACCATATATTTT.

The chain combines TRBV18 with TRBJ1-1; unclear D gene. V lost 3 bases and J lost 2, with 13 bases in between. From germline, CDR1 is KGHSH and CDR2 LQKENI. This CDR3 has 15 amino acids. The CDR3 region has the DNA TGTGCCAGCTCACCGCTCGACGGAGGAAACACTGAAGCTTTCTTT. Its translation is CASSPLDGGNTEAFF.

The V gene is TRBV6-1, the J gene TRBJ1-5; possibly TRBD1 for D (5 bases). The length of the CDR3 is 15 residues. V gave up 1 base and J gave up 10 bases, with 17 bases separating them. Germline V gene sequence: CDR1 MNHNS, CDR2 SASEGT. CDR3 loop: CASSEVGQGGFPQHF. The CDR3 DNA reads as TGTGCCAGCAGTGAAGTAGGGCAGGGTGGGTTTCCCCAGCATTTT.

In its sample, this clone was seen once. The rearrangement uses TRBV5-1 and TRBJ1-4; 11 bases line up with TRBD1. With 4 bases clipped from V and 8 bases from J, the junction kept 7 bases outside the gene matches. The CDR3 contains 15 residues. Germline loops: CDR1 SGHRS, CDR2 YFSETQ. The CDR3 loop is CASSNLGTGGEKLFF. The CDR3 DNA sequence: TGCGCCAGCAGCAACCTCGGGACAGGGGGAGAAAAACTGTTTTTT.